This paragraph covers one TCR beta chain sequence. No antigen is known for it. The sample's time point: week 11, during vaccination. The content of each vaccine dose was 300 ug of mutant IDH1 20-mer peptide, and topical imiquimod accompanied it. Tumors from donors were new WHO grade 3 or 4 IDH1-mutant astrocytomas with ATRX loss. The repertoire was sequenced with immunoSEQ multiplex PCR; TCRdb's copy has only in-frame clones and lacks some. The sample shows 110,000 or so clones, roughly 90% of them seen only once. The record originates from a study of a mutant IDH1 vaccine in newly diagnosed glioma. Study as a whole: Treated individuals were 62.5% male and about 40% female, averaging roughly 38 years of age. Earlier treatment was radiotherapy, temozolomide, or both, with most getting both.

Between the trimmed V and J ends, which lost 3 bases and 6 bases, there was a span of 12 bases. The CDR3 spans 13 residues. Germline lookup yields CDR1 SGHTA and CDR2 FQGTGA. This clonotype was obtained from a woman aged 50 to 65 with glioma. The chain carries TRBV7-3 and TRBJ2-7, with D perhaps TRBD2 (5 bases). This specimen consisted of PBMCs, obtained from a glioma patient whose treatment included an IDH1 peptide vaccine. The CDR3 here is CASSFQGRGEQYF. The CDR3 region has the DNA TGTGCCAGCAGCTTCCAAGGACGGGGCGAGCAGTACTTC.